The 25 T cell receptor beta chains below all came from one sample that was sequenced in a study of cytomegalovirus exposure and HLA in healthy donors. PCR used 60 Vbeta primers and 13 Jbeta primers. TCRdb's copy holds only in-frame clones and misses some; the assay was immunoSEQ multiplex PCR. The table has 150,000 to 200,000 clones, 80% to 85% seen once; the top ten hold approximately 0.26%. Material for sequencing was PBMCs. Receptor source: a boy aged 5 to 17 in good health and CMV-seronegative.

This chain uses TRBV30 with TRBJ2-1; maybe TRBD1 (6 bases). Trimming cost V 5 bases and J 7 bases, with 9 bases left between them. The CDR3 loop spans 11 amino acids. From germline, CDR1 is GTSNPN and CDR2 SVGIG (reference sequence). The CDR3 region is CAWGQTNEQFF. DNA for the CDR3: TGTGCCTGGGGACAGACAAATGAGCAGTTCTTC.

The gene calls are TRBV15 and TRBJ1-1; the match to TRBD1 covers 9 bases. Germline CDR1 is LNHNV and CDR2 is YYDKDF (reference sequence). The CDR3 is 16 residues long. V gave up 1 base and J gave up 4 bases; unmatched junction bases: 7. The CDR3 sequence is CATSRVDRGFGTEAFF. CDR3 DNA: TGTGCCACCAGCAGAGTAGACAGGGGGTTCGGCACTGAAGCTTTCTTT.

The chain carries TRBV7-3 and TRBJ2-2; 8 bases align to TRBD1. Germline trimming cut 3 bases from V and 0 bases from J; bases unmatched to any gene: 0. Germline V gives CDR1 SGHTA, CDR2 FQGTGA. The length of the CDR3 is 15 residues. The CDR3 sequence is CASSLTGANTGELFF. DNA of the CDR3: TGTGCCAGCAGCTTGACAGGGGCGAACACCGGGGAGCTGTTTTTT.

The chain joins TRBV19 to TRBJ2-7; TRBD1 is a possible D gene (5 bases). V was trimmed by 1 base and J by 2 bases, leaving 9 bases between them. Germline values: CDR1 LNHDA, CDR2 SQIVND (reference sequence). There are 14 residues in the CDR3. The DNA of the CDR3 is TGTGCCAGTAGTATAGGGAAGGGGCCCTACGAGCAGTACTTC. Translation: CASSIGKGPYEQYF.

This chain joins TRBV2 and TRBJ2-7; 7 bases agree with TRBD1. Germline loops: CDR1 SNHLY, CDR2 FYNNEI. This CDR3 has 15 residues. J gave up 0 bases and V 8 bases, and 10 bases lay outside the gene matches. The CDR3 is CASALGWDSSYEQYF. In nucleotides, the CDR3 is TGTGCCAGCGCCCTCGGGTGGGACAGCTCCTACGAGCAGTACTTC.

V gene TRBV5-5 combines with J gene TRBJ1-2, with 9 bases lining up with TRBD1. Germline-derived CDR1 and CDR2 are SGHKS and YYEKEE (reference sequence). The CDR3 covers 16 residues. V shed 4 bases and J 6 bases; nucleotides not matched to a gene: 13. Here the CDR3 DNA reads TGTGCCAGCAGCCTCGGGACAGGGTCTGACCCCAATGGCTACACCTTC. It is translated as CASSLGTGSDPNGYTF. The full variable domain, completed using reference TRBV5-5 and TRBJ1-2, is DAGVTQSPTHLIKTRGQQVTLRCSPISGHKSVSWYQQVLGQGPQFIFQYYEKEERGRGNFPDRFSARQFPNYSSELNVNALLLGDSALYLCASSLGTGSDPNGYTFGSGTRLTVV.

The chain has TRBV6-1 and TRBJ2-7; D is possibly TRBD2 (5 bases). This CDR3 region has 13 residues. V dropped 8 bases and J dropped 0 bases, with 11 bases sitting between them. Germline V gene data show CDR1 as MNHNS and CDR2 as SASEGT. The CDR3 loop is CASCRDYSYEQYF. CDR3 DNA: TGTGCCAGCTGTAGAGACTACTCCTACGAGCAGTACTTC.

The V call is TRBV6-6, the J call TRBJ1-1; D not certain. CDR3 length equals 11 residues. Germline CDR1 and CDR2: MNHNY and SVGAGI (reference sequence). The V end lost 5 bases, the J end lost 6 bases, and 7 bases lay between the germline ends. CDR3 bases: TGTGCCAGCAGTGTAACAGCTGAAGCTTTCTTT. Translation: CASSVTAEAFF.

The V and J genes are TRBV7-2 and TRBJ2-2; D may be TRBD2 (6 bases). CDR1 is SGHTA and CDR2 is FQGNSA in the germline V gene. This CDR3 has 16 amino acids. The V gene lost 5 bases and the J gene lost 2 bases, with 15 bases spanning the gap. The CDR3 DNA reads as TGTGCCAGCAGCCGCGTTAGCGGCGGTAACACCGGGGAGCTGTTTTTT. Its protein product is CASSRVSGGNTGELFF.

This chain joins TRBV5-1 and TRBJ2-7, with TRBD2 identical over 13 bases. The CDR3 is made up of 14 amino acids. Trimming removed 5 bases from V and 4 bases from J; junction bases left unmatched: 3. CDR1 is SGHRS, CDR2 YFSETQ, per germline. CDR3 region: CASRLAGGSYEQYF. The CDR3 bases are TGCGCCAGCAGACTAGCGGGGGGGAGTTACGAGCAGTACTTC. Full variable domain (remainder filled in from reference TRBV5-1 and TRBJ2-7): KAGVTQTPRYLIKTRGQQVTLSCSPISGHRSVSWYQQTPGQGLQFLFEYFSETQRNKGNFPGRFSGRQFSNSRSEMNVSTLELGDSALYLCASRLAGGSYEQYFGPGTRLTVT.

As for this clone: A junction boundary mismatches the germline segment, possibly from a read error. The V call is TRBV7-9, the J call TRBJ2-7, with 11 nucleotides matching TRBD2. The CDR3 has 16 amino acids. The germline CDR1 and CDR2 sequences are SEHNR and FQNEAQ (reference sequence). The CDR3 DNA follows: TGTTCCAGCAGCACGCCGGGACTAGCGGCCCCCTACGAGCAGTACTTC. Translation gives CSSSTPGLAAPYEQYF.

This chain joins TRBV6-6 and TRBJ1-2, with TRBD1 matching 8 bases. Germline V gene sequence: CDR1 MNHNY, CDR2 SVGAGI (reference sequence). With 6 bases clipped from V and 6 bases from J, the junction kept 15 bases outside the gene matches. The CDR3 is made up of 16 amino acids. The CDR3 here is CASRHPMDREGDGYTF. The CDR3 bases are TGTGCCAGCAGGCATCCCATGGACAGGGAGGGGGATGGCTACACCTTC.

The DNA for the CDR3 is TGCGCCAGCAGCGGGGCAGGGTTGAGCGAGCAGTACTTC. Translation gives CASSGAGLSEQYF. V gene TRBV5-1 combines with J gene TRBJ2-7; perhaps TRBD1 as D (5 bases). With 4 bases removed from V and 6 bases from J, the gap between germline ends came to 14 bases. This CDR3 spans 13 amino acids. The germline V gene has CDR1 SGHRS and CDR2 YFSETQ.

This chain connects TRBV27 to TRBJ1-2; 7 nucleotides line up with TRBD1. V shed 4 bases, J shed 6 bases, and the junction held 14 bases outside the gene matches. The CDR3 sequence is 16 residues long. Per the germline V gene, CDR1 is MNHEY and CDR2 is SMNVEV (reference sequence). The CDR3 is CASSSRLDRVGHGYTF. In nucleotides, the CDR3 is TGTGCCAGCAGTTCTCGACTCGACAGGGTAGGGCATGGCTACACCTTC.

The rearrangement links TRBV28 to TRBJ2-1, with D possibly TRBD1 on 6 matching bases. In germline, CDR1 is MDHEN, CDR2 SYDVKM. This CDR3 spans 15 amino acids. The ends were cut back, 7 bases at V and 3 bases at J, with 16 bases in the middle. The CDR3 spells CASISSGTSYNEQFF. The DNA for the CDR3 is TGTGCCAGCATCTCTTCCGGGACAAGCTACAATGAGCAGTTCTTC. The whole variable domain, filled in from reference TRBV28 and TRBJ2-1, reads DVKVTQSSRYLVKRTGEKVFLECVQDMDHENMFWYRQDPGLGLRLIYFSYDVKMKEKGDIPEGYSVSREKKERFSLILESASTNQTSMYLCASISSGTSYNEQFFGPGTRLTVL.

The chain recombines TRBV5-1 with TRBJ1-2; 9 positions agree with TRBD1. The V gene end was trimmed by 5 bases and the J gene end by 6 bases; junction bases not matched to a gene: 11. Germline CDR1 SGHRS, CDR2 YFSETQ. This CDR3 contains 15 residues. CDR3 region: CASSTRGDRADGYTF. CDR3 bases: TGCGCCAGCAGTACGAGGGGGGACAGGGCGGATGGCTACACCTTC.

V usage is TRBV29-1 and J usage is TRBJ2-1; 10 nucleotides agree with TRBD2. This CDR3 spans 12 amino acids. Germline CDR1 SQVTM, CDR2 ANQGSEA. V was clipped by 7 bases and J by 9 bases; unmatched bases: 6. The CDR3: CSAGTSVVEQFF. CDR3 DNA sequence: TGCAGCGCCGGGACTAGCGTTGTTGAGCAGTTCTTC.

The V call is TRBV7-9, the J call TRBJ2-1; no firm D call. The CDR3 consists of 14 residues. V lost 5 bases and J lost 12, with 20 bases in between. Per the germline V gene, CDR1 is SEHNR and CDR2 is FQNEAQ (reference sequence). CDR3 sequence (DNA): TGTGCCAGCAGCCCCCCGCGCTTAAACGTCCGGCAGTTCTTC. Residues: CASSPPRLNVRQFF. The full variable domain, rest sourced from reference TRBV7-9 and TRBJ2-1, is DTGVSQNPRHKITKRGQNVTFRCDPISEHNRLYWYRQTLGQGPEFLTYFQNEAQLEKSRLLSDRFSAERPKGSFSTLEIQRTEQGDSAMYLCASSPPRLNVRQFFGPGTRLTVL.

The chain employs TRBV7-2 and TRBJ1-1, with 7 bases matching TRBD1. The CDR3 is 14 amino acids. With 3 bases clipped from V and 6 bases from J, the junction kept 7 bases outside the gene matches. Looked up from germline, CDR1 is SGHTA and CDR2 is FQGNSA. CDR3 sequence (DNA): TGTGCCAGCAGCTTGACGGGACAGATGGCTGAAGCTTTCTTT. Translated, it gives CASSLTGQMAEAFF.

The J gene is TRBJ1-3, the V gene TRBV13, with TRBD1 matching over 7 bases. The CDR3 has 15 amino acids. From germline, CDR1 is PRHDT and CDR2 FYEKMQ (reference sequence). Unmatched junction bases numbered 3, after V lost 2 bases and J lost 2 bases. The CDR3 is CASSLQQGPGNTIYF. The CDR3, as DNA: TGTGCCAGCAGCTTACAACAGGGGCCTGGAAACACCATATATTTT.

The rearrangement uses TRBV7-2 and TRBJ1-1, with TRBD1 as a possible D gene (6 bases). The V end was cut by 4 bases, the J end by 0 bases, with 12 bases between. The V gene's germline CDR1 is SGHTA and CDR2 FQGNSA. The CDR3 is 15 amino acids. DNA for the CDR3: TGTGCCAGCAGCTCAAGGACAGCATTGAACACTGAAGCTTTCTTT. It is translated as CASSSRTALNTEAFF.

As DNA, the CDR3 is TGTGCCAGCAGCCCCGTCCCAGGGGGGACCGGGGAGCTGTTTTTT. Its protein is CASSPVPGGTGELFF. The genes are TRBV5-8 and TRBJ2-2, with a possible D match to TRBD1 (7 bases). This CDR3 contains 15 residues. Germline V gene sequence: CDR1 SGHTS, CDR2 YDEGEE. V lost 4 bases and J 5 bases, leaving 15 bases between the germline ends.

The CDR3, as DNA: TGTGCCAGCAGGAGAGGGGGTAGCGGGACAACCTTTTCTGGAGATACGCAGTATTTT. Its protein is CASRRGGSGTTFSGDTQYF. The chain combines TRBV2 with TRBJ2-3, with TRBD2 matching 8 bases. CDR1 and CDR2 (germline): SNHLY, FYNNEI. With 6 bases clipped from V and 5 bases from J, the junction kept 22 bases outside the gene matches. The CDR3 loop spans 19 amino acids.

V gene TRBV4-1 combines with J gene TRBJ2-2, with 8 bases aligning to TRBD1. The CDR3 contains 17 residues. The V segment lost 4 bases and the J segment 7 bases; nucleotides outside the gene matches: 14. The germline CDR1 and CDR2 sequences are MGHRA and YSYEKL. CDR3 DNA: TGCGCCAGCAGCCCCCTGGGGGCAGGGGGCTTGTTCGGGGAGCTGTTTTTT. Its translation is CASSPLGAGGLFGELFF.

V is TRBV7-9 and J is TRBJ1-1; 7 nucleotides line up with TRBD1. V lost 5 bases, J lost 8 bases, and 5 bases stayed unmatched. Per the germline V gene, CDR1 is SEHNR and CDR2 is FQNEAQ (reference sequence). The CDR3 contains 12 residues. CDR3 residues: CASSPGTVEAFF. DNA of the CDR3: TGTGCCAGCAGCCCAGGGACAGTCGAAGCTTTCTTT.